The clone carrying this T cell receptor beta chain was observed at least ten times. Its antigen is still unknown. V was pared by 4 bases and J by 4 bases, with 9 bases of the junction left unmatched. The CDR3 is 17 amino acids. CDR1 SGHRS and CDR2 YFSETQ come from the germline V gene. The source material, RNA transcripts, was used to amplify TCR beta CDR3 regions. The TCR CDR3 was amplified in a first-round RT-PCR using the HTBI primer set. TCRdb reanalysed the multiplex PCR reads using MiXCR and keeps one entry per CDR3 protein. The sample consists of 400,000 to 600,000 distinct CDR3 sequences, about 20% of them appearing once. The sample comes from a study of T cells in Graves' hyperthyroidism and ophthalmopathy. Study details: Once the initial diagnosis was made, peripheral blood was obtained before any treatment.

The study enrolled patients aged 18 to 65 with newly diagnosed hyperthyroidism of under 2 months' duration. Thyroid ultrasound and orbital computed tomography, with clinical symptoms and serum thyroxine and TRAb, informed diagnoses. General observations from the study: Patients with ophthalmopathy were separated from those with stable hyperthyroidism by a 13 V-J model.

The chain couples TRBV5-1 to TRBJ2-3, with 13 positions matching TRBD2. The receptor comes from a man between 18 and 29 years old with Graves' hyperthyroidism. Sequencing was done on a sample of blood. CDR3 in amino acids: CASSHGTSGVRADTQYF. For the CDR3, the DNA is TGCGCCAGCAGCCACGGGACTAGCGGGGTGAGGGCAGATACGCAGTATTTT.